This entry features one T cell receptor (beta chain) sequence. Its matching antigen is unknown. The data belong to a study of shared clonotypes between healthy human individuals. About the research overall: Participating donors consisted of two women and a few men aged 18 to 49. Each donor contributed plates that comprised three CD4 naive, three CD4 memory, two CD8 naive and one CD8 memory.

Regarding the study as a whole: The sharing of 5% to 6.5% of naive CD4 clonotypes was seen across a handful of donors.

The CDR3 has 15 residues. Losses at the gene ends were 1 base for V and 5 bases for J; bases not matched to a gene: 5. The germline V gene encodes CDR1 MNHEY and CDR2 SMNVEV (reference sequence). Naive CD8 cells, CD45RO-negative and positively selected for CCR7, excluded terminally differentiated effector memory CD45RA+ cells. In the original analysis: Without quality scores, immunoSEQ junctional reads could not be filtered like full-length reads. Clones were sequenced by immunoSEQ multiplex PCR, and TCRdb holds only the in-frame ones, with some missing. Clone size and the V and J calls come from that table; the DNA yielded D and trimming. Of about 2.1 million clones in the sample, just over 90% were seen once.

The source of this sequence is a man between 18 and 35 years old in good health. Some clones in this sample may be carry-over from other donors' samples. The chain has TRBV27 and TRBJ2-1, with 7 bases lining up with TRBD2. Sequencing input: naive CD8+ T cells from PBMCs. This CDR3 reads CASSLYAGDHNEQFF. CDR3 DNA: TGTGCCAGCAGTTTATATGCGGGAGATCACAATGAGCAGTTCTTC.